This T cell receptor beta chain was observed in a study of OX40 agonist ivuxolimab in advanced cancers. Across the study: The mean age was roughly 60 years, ranging from about 20 to 85, with about 87% of participants male. Checkpoint inhibitors had been given previously to under 50% of patients. Overall study findings and caveats: The study found among the lowest clonal expansion in partial responders at 0.1-3.0 mg/kg.

Points on this clone: Its antigen is not identified.

Blood samples were obtained at baseline, cycle 4 day 1, and cycle 7 day 1. Sequencing was performed with immunoSEQ multiplex PCR; in TCRdb, only in-frame clones are kept and a portion is missing. The table lists tens of thousands of clones, roughly 80% of them singletons. Germline loops: CDR1 LNHNV, CDR2 YYDKDF (reference sequence). The CDR3 length is 15 residues. V lost 0 bases and J 7 bases, leaving 12 bases between the germline ends. The sample consisted of CD4+ or CD8+ T cells sorted from blood, taken in a trial of the OX40 agonist ivuxolimab. This TCR came from an adult with an advanced solid tumor such as melanoma, head and neck, liver or kidney cancer. The gene calls are TRBV15 and TRBJ1-4; D remains unclear. The CDR3 here is CATSRDRAAAEKLFF. CDR3 in DNA: TGTGCCACCAGCAGAGATAGGGCGGCGGCTGAAAAACTGTTTTTT.